These T cell receptor beta chains were read from a single sample in a study of radiotherapy plus CTLA-4 blockade in lung cancer. Measured with immunoSEQ multiplex PCR; TCRdb has only the in-frame clones, and not every one. The table has 85,000 to 100,000 clones, more than 85% seen once. This sample comprised peripheral blood, obtained from a patient treated with radiotherapy plus ipilimumab. All receptors derive from a human donor with non-small cell lung cancer that progressed on radiotherapy plus ipilimumab. Both conserved end residues are part of each CDR3. A D gene is named only where the DNA matches it firmly. A row's size may be missing; if present it is once, few, many or a size class.

j_gene,v_gene,abundance,d_gene,CDR3nt,CDR3aa
TRBJ2-5,TRBV30,-,-,TGTGCCTGGAGTGTAGGGACGGAGACCCAGTACTTC,CAWSVGTETQYF
TRBJ2-7,TRBV15,-,TRBD1,TGTGCCACCAGCAGAGTCAGGGGGACAGCCTACGAGCAGTACTTC,CATSRVRGTAYEQYF
TRBJ1-5,TRBV6-1,-,TRBD1,TGTGCCAGCACCAAGGACAGGTGGGGGGATCAGCCCCAGCATTTT,CASTKDRWGDQPQHF
TRBJ2-7,TRBV7-9,once,TRBD2,TGTGCCAGCAGCTTTGACGGGACTAGCGGATCGGGAGAGCAGTACTTC,CASSFDGTSGSGEQYF
TRBJ1-5,TRBV7-8,-,-,TGTGCCAGCAGCCTGCAGAGCAATCAGCCCCAGCATTTT,CASSLQSNQPQHF
TRBJ2-3,TRBV2,-,TRBD2,TGTGCCAGCAGTGGACTAGCGGGAGTAGATATAGATACGCAGTATTTT,CASSGLAGVDIDTQYF
TRBJ2-1,TRBV9,-,TRBD2,TGTGCCAGCAGCGTAGGCCCTCCGGGACTAGCGGGAGCGGATGAGCAGTTCTTC,CASSVGPPGLAGADEQFF
TRBJ2-1,TRBV20-1,-,-,TGCAGTGCTACACGTGAAGTGCAGTTCTTC,CSATREVQFF
TRBJ1-2,TRBV4-2,once,TRBD1,TGTGCCAGCAGCCATCCGGACAGGGAGAGCTATGGCTACACCTTC,CASSHPDRESYGYTF
TRBJ2-7,TRBV7-7,-,-,TGTGCTAGCAGGTTGGCCTCTATTTACGAGCAGTACTTC,CASRLASIYEQYF
TRBJ1-4,TRBV6-1,-,-,TGTGCCAGCCGGGGACACCTTAATGAAAAACTGTTTTTT,CASRGHLNEKLFF
TRBJ1-1,TRBV30,-,-,TGTGCCTGGAGTTCGAAGGGGCGCGGCACTGAAGCTTTCTTT,CAWSSKGRGTEAFF
TRBJ2-7,TRBV15,-,TRBD2,TGTGCCACCAGCAGGGGACTAGCGGGAATAGGGGAGCAGTACTTC,CATSRGLAGIGEQYF
TRBJ2-7,TRBV5-4,-,TRBD1,TGTGCCAGCAGGACCGACAGGGACCCGACCTACGAGCAGTACTTC,CASRTDRDPTYEQYF
TRBJ1-2,TRBV5-1,-,-,TGCGCCAGCAGCGCCCGACTAGGTTCTAACTATGGCTACACCTTC,CASSARLGSNYGYTF
TRBJ1-1,TRBV4-3,few,TRBD1,TGCGCCAGCAGCCCGGACAGGGCGAACACTGAAGCTTTCTTT,CASSPDRANTEAFF
TRBJ1-5,TRBV28,few,-,TGTGCCAGCAGTTTATCCCTGGGCAATCAGCCCCAGCATTTT,CASSLSLGNQPQHF
TRBJ2-7,TRBV7-2,-,TRBD1,TGTGCCAGCAGCGTAAAATCGACAGGGACCTACGAGCAGTACTTC,CASSVKSTGTYEQYF
TRBJ2-1,TRBV4-2,-,TRBD1,TGTGCCAGCAGCCGCGGACAGGGGGGAGATGAGCAGTTCTTC,CASSRGQGGDEQFF
TRBJ1-1,TRBV2,few,-,TGTGCCAGCAGTGATGAGCGGATTGCCCTAGGACGAGCTTTCTTT,CASSDERIALGRAFF
TRBJ2-3,TRBV29-1,-,TRBD2,TGCAGCGTTACTTGGACTAGCGGGAGGTGGGGGGGTGGCACAGATACGCAGTATTTT,CSVTWTSGRWGGGTDTQYF
TRBJ2-2,TRBV9,-,-,TGTGCCAGCAGCGCCAGTCTAACCGGGGAGCTGTTTTTT,CASSASLTGELFF
TRBJ2-1,TRBV18,-,-,TGTGCCAGCTCCCAAGGAGGGACTGAGCAGTTCTTC,CASSQGGTEQFF
TRBJ1-1,TRBV30,-,TRBD1,TGTGCCTGGAGTATCAAGGGGCGGGACAGGGGCACTGAAGCTTTCTTT,CAWSIKGRDRGTEAFF